The 21 T cell receptor beta chains below all came from one sample that was sequenced in a study of cytomegalovirus exposure and HLA in healthy donors. Measured with immunoSEQ multiplex PCR; TCRdb has only the in-frame clones, and not every one. Among over 110,000 clones listed, 84% were seen once. The material sequenced was PBMCs. The receptor set was obtained from a woman under 40 in good health and CMV-seronegative.

J is TRBJ2-5 and V is TRBV20-1; D possibly corresponds to TRBD2 (5 bases). CDR1 DFQATT and CDR2 SNEGSKA come from the germline V gene (reference sequence). This CDR3 comprises 11 residues. The CDR3 DNA follows: TGCAGACTAGTTAGTCTAGAGACCCAGTACTTC. Translation: CRLVSLETQYF.

The V call is TRBV5-6, the J call TRBJ1-2, with D maybe TRBD1 (6 bases). The CDR3 length is 15 residues. The V end lost 3 bases, the J end lost 0 bases, and 12 bases lay between the germline ends. Germline loops: CDR1 SGHDT, CDR2 YYEEEE. CDR3 sequence: CASSYWGHPNYGYTF. The DNA for the CDR3 is TGTGCCAGCAGCTACTGGGGACACCCTAACTATGGCTACACCTTC.

The chain joins TRBV2 to TRBJ2-5; the D gene is possibly TRBD1 (6 bases). The CDR3 sequence is 13 residues long. V shed 1 base and J shed 8 bases, with 11 bases lying between them. Germline V gene lookup returns CDR1 SNHLY and CDR2 FYNNEI. CDR3 in DNA: TGTGCCAGCAGTGAAGAGGTAGGGGGTACCCAGTACTTC. Amino acid sequence: CASSEEVGGTQYF.

This chain connects TRBV7-2 to TRBJ2-7; D gene ambiguous. Germline V lookup: CDR1 SGHTA, CDR2 FQGNSA. Trimming removed 5 bases from V and 4 bases from J, with 9 bases in between. CDR3 length: 12 residues. The CDR3 reads CASSQDLYEQYF. CDR3 in DNA: TGTGCCAGCAGCCAAGACTTATACGAGCAGTACTTC. Complete variable domain (other parts from reference TRBV7-2 and TRBJ2-7): GAGVSQSPSNKVTEKGKDVELRCDPISGHTALYWYRQSLGQGLEFLIYFQGNSAPDKSGLPSDRFSAERTGGSVSTLTIQRTQQEDSAVYLCASSQDLYEQYFGPGTRLTVT.

The chain employs TRBV9 and TRBJ1-3; 8 bases are shared with TRBD1. The CDR3 spans 15 residues. After removal of 4 bases from V and 0 bases from J, the junction contained 3 bases not matched to a gene. Germline lookup yields CDR1 SGDLS and CDR2 YYNGEE. CDR3 DNA sequence: TGTGCCAGCAGCCGGGACAGGAGCTCTGGAAACACCATATATTTT. Encoded protein: CASSRDRSSGNTIYF.

This chain uses TRBV6-6 with TRBJ1-5, with D perhaps TRBD1 (6 bases). Germline V lookup: CDR1 MNHNY, CDR2 SVGAGI (reference sequence). V gave up 6 bases and J gave up 0 bases, with 12 bases separating them. This CDR3 region has 15 residues. The CDR3 coding sequence is TGTGCCAGCAGCCACGGACAGATTAGCAATCAGCCCCAGCATTTT. This sequence encodes CASSHGQISNQPQHF.

The rearrangement joins TRBV5-1 to TRBJ1-1, with 8 bases matching TRBD1. CDR3 size: 14 residues. Trimming took 7 bases from V and 4 from J; bases not matched to a gene: 9. Germline-derived CDR1 and CDR2 are SGHRS and YFSETQ. The CDR3 loop is CASGQGDVSTEAFF. CDR3 nucleotides: TGCGCCAGCGGACAGGGCGATGTTAGCACTGAAGCTTTCTTT.

V usage is TRBV11-2 and J usage is TRBJ2-5; D call uncertain. The germline gives CDR1 SGHAT, CDR2 FQNNGV. The CDR3 totals 15 residues. V lost 0 bases, J lost 6 bases, and 14 bases lay in between. The CDR3 DNA reads TGTGCCAGCAGCTTAGATCGGGTAGAGAGCAAGACCCAGTACTTC. Translated, it gives CASSLDRVESKTQYF.

The rearrangement uses TRBV19 and TRBJ2-5; no clear D. Germline V gene data show CDR1 as LNHDA and CDR2 as SQIVND (reference sequence). Trimming took 4 bases from V and 2 from J, leaving 5 bases between them. The CDR3 length is 12 residues. The CDR3 loop reads CASSTLQETQYF. The CDR3, as DNA: TGTGCCAGTAGTACCCTGCAAGAGACCCAGTACTTC.

The gene calls are TRBV6-6 and TRBJ2-7, with 7 nucleotides matching TRBD1. V shed 6 bases, J shed 2 bases, and the junction held 4 bases outside the gene matches. Germline CDR1 is MNHNY and CDR2 is SVGAGI (reference sequence). There are 13 residues in the CDR3. The CDR3 bases are TGTGCCAGCAGGTCCGGACAGGCCTACGAGCAGTACTTC. Its protein product is CASRSGQAYEQYF.

The chain's CDR3 is CASSKTVNYGYTF. The CDR3 DNA reads as TGTGCCAGCAGTAAGACAGTTAACTATGGCTACACCTTC. The chain recombines TRBV6-5 with TRBJ1-2, with a weak D call TRBD1 (5 bases). Germline V gene sequence: CDR1 MNHEY, CDR2 SVGAGI. This CDR3 is built from 13 residues. V was clipped by 5 bases and J by 1 base, with 8 bases between them.

The chain joins TRBV6-6 to TRBJ1-2; D is undetermined. Trimming stripped 0 bases from V and 3 bases from J, with 11 bases between. This CDR3 region has 15 residues. The germline CDR1 and CDR2 sequences are MNHNY and SVGAGI (reference sequence). The CDR3 coding sequence is TGTGCCAGCAGTTACTCGATCCGGGGAGACTATGGCTACACCTTC. Encoded protein: CASSYSIRGDYGYTF.

Notes on this clone: The junction departs from germline at one end; a sequencing error may be responsible. The chain employs TRBV2 and TRBJ1-2; D possibly corresponds to TRBD1 (5 bases). There are 11 residues in the CDR3. Germline V gene sequence: CDR1 SNHLY, CDR2 FYNNEI. The CDR3 protein is CASGASTVLIF. The CDR3 bases are TGTGCCAGCGGCGCCTCGACAGTCCTCATCTTC.

V and J are TRBV27 and TRBJ1-2; 7 positions match TRBD1. This CDR3 region has 14 residues. Losses at the gene ends were 3 bases for V and 8 bases for J; bases not matched to a gene: 9. CDR1 is MNHEY, CDR2 SMNVEV, per germline (reference sequence). CDR3 loop: CASSFVGGEGGYTF. The CDR3 region has the DNA TGTGCCAGCAGTTTCGTAGGGGGCGAAGGGGGCTACACCTTC.

The chain links TRBV13 to TRBJ1-2, with 8 bases aligning to TRBD1. CDR1 and CDR2 from the germline V gene are PRHDT and FYEKMQ (reference sequence). The CDR3 has 13 amino acids. The V gene end was trimmed by 3 bases and the J gene end by 5 bases; junction bases not matched to a gene: 2. The DNA of the CDR3 is TGTGCCAGCAGCTTGAACAGGGGGTATGGCTACACCTTC. It specifies CASSLNRGYGYTF.

The rearrangement joins TRBV4-3 to TRBJ2-2; 11 bases align to TRBD1. After removal of 1 base from V and 5 bases from J, the junction contained 0 bases not matched to a gene. The CDR3 is 15 amino acids. Germline CDR1 and CDR2: LGHNA and YSLEER. CDR3 sequence: CASSQGDRGTGELFF. The DNA of the CDR3 is TGCGCCAGCAGCCAAGGGGACAGGGGGACCGGGGAGCTGTTTTTT.

The V and J genes are TRBV4-1 and TRBJ2-5; D may be TRBD2 (6 bases). The CDR3 loop spans 16 amino acids. Deletions cut 4 bases from V and 2 bases from J, with 17 bases between. In germline, CDR1 is MGHRA, CDR2 YSYEKL. The chain's CDR3 is CASSPTGRGGQETQYF. CDR3 sequence (DNA): TGCGCCAGCAGCCCAACGGGCCGTGGGGGGCAAGAGACCCAGTACTTC.

This clone was observed a few times. J is TRBJ1-5 and V is TRBV6-6; D remains unclear. The germline V gene encodes CDR1 MNHNY and CDR2 SVGAGI (reference sequence). The length of the CDR3 is 12 residues. V shed 6 bases and J shed 5 bases, with 8 bases lying between them. CDR3 loop: CASSLRDQPQHF. DNA for the CDR3: TGTGCCAGCAGCCTGAGGGATCAGCCCCAGCATTTT.

The chain employs TRBV7-3 and TRBJ1-1, with 8 bases lining up with TRBD1. With V trimmed by 2 bases and J by 4 bases, 3 bases remained unmatched. This CDR3 is built from 14 residues. Germline CDR1 reads SGHTA; CDR2 reads FQGTGA. CDR3 DNA: TGTGCCAGCAGCTTACAGGGGGCTAGCACTGAAGCTTTCTTT. Its protein is CASSLQGASTEAFF. Variable domain in full (rest from reference TRBV7-3 and TRBJ1-1): GAGVSQTPSNKVTEKGKYVELRCDPISGHTALYWYRQSLGQGPEFLIYFQGTGAADDSGLPNDRFFAVRPEGSVSTLKIQRTERGDSAVYLCASSLQGASTEAFFGQGTRLTVV.

This clone was seen a few times. The chain links TRBV20-1 to TRBJ1-2; 7 bases line up with TRBD1. Per germline, CDR1 DFQATT and CDR2 SNEGSKA (reference sequence). The CDR3 sequence is 11 residues long. CDR3 in DNA: TGCGCCGGGACAGCAGACTATGGCTACACCTTC. This translates into CAGTADYGYTF.

The count of this clone is one. The V gene is TRBV28, the J gene TRBJ1-5; D ambiguous. This CDR3 contains 16 residues. CDR1 MDHEN and CDR2 SYDVKM come from the germline V gene. Between the trimmed V and J ends, which lost 5 bases and 2 bases, there was a span of 16 bases. The CDR3 loop reads CASSPVVGEGNQPQHF. As DNA, the CDR3 is TGTGCCAGCAGTCCAGTCGTTGGCGAGGGCAATCAGCCCCAGCATTTT.